The subject of this entry is one T cell receptor (beta chain). This sample is drawn from a study of shared clonotypes between healthy human individuals. Unsorted samples used some 89 million PBMCs for genomic DNA. The authors distributed each subset's genomic DNA evenly over several immunoSEQ plates. Sequencing of unsorted PBMC DNA was carried out using ten immunoSEQ deep assay plates. Original processing methods: Sequence data from immunoSEQ were junction-only and lacked quality scores; consequently, filtering differed. Profiling relied on immunoSEQ multiplex PCR, and the TCRdb table lists in-frame clones only, not all of them. Clone size and the V and J calls come from that table; the DNA yielded D and trimming. The repertoire holds about 490,000 clones, 75% to 85% seen once, with 13% in the top ten. Germline V gene sequence: CDR1 MNHEY, CDR2 SVGAGI. This CDR3 is 14 amino acids long. V was trimmed by 2 bases and J by 1 base, leaving 8 bases between them.

The gene calls are TRBV6-5 and TRBJ1-1; TRBD1 might be the D (5 bases). This receptor was obtained from a woman between 40 and 55 years old in good health. Some clones in this sample may be carry-over from other donors' samples. Sequences were obtained from PBMCs. As DNA, the CDR3 is TGTGCCAGCAGTTACGACAGTACGAACACTGAAGCTTTCTTT. Translation gives CASSYDSTNTEAFF.